This T cell receptor (beta chain) came from a study of OX40 agonist ivuxolimab in advanced cancers. As for the study in general: Melanoma, hepatocellular carcinoma, head and neck or renal cell cancer occurred in dose-escalation patients. Whole-study findings and limits: Patients who responded partially at 0.1-3.0 mg/kg showed clonal expansion ranking among the lowest. Low levels of normalized T-cell clonal expansion also appeared in some nonresponders.

Here immunoSEQ multiplex PCR was the method, and the copy in TCRdb shows in-frame clones only, minus some. This sample has roughly 100,000 clones, with roughly 88% found just once. Baseline, cycle 4 day 1, and cycle 7 day 1 were the blood sampling points. Germline V gene data show CDR1 as MDHEN and CDR2 as SYDVKM. This CDR3 comprises 12 residues. V was clipped by 7 bases and J by 6 bases, with 10 bases between them. In the case of this clone: Its antigen is not identified.

The specimen comprised CD4+ or CD8+ T cells sorted from blood, sampled in a trial of the OX40 agonist ivuxolimab. This TCR derives from an adult with an advanced solid tumor such as melanoma, head and neck, liver or kidney cancer. The chain uses TRBV28 and TRBJ1-5, with D unclear. For the CDR3, the DNA is TGTGCCAGCACCCTAAGGAGTCAGCCCCAGCATTTT. Encoded protein: CASTLRSQPQHF.